This entry lists 31 T cell receptor delta chains sequenced from one sample in a study of human gamma delta and Vdelta1 T cells. TCRdb fed the PCR reads to CATT. This table has 5,000 to 6,500 delta-chain clones, around 41% appearing once. Their antigen targets remain unknown. The sequenced material came from Vdelta1 gamma-delta T cells from blood grown in culture (DOT cells). These receptors all come from a human donor in good health.

This clone is deemed medium-sized. The chain is built from TRDV1 and TRDJ1, with 12 nucleotides matching TRDD3. This CDR3 is 21 amino acids long. Trimming removed 1 base from V and 1 base from J; junction bases left unmatched: 16. Germline CDR1 TSWWSYY, CDR2 QGS. The CDR3 DNA reads as TGTGCTCTTGGGGAACGACTCCTTCCCCAACTGGGGGATACTTCCACCGATAAACTCATCTTT. The encoded protein is CALGERLLPQLGDTSTDKLIF.

The rearrangement joins TRDV1 to TRDJ1; possibly TRDD2 or TRDD3 for D (6 bases each). The V end was cut by 2 bases, the J end by 1 base, with 26 bases between. Germline assignment: CDR1 TSWWSYY and CDR2 QGS. This CDR3 has 20 residues. The CDR3 nucleotides are TGTGCTCTTGGGGAATGGCCCGATCCTTCCCACTTGGGGGTCACCGATAAACTCATCTTT. This sequence encodes CALGEWPDPSHLGVTDKLIF.

The chain employs TRDV1 and TRDJ2, with 8 bases aligning to TRDD2. V shed 2 bases and J 7 bases; nucleotides not matched to a gene: 21. CDR1 is TSWWSYY, CDR2 QGS, per germline. The CDR3 is 20 amino acids. The CDR3 loop reads CALGEFRSLPIVSGGAQLFF. CDR3 coding DNA: TGTGCTCTTGGGGAATTCAGGAGCCTTCCTATAGTTTCGGGGGGAGCACAACTCTTCTTT.

This clone has a handful of counts. The chain recombines TRDV1 with TRDJ1; TRDD3 aligns across 10 bases. Germline lookup yields CDR1 TSWWSYY and CDR2 QGS. This CDR3 contains 20 residues. The ends lost 1 base at V and 4 bases at J; junction bases unmatched: 18. CDR3 sequence reads: CALGEPPISQYWGIGDKLIF. The CDR3 DNA is TGTGCTCTTGGGGAACCTCCAATTTCCCAGTACTGGGGGATTGGCGATAAACTCATCTTT.

The rearrangement uses TRDV1 and TRDJ1; 8 nucleotides align to TRDD3. The CDR3 runs to 22 residues. CDR1 and CDR2 (germline): TSWWSYY, QGS. The junction had 24 bases not matched to a gene; V was cut back by 1 base and J by 2 bases. CDR3 bases: TGTGCTCTTGGGGAACGCTCCTATCTTGGGAACTGGGGGTCCCCCCATACCGATAAACTCATCTTT. Its protein is CALGERSYLGNWGSPHTDKLIF.

The sample holds one count of this clone. The chain combines TRDV1 with TRDJ1; 13 nucleotides align to TRDD3. This CDR3 region has 25 residues. From germline, CDR1 is TSWWSYY and CDR2 QGS. J was trimmed by 1 base and V by 4 bases; bases with no gene match: 30. As DNA, the CDR3 is TGTGCTCTTGGGGCCCACCTTCCTACGAGCCGGATACTGGGGGATACGCATTTAGTCACCGATAAACTCATCTTT. Its protein is CALGAHLPTSRILGDTHLVTDKLIF.

This clone was seen only a few times. The chain employs TRDV1 and TRDJ1; a possible D gene is TRDD3 (6 bases). This CDR3 contains 15 residues. V was clipped by 2 bases and J by 5 bases, with 15 bases between them. Per germline, CDR1 TSWWSYY and CDR2 QGS. CDR3 sequence: CALGEISSGDDKLIF. The CDR3 region has the DNA TGTGCTCTTGGGGAAATCTCCTCAGGGGATGATAAACTCATCTTT.

J is TRDJ1 and V is TRDV1, with D perhaps assigned TRDD2 or TRDD3 (6 bases each). Germline V CDR1 and CDR2: TSWWSYY, QGS. V was pared by 2 bases and J by 0 bases, with 25 bases between. The CDR3 runs to 20 residues. CDR3 residues: CALGEIGLLHWGPNTDKLIF. CDR3 nucleotide sequence: TGTGCTCTTGGGGAAATTGGTCTCCTACATTGGGGGCCTAACACCGATAAACTCATCTTT.

This clone was found a few times. The chain recombines TRDV1 with TRDJ1; 9 positions agree with TRDD3. CDR3 size: 25 residues. The germline gives CDR1 TSWWSYY, CDR2 QGS. Unmatched junction bases numbered 31, after V lost 0 bases and J lost 2 bases. CDR3 bases: TGTGCTCTTGGGGAACTACTCCGTCGGGGTCCGAATTCCGCCGGTGACTGGGGGACGACCGATAAACTCATCTTT. Translated: CALGELLRRGPNSAGDWGTTDKLIF.

The rearrangement links TRDV1 to TRDJ1; D is perhaps TRDD2 (5 bases). V was pared by 1 base and J by 2 bases, with 26 bases between. CDR3 length: 20 residues. CDR1 and CDR2 (germline): TSWWSYY, QGS. The CDR3 nucleotides are TGTGCTCTTGGGGAACCCTTCGCGGACCCGAGGCTCGCTATGACCGATAAACTCATCTTT. It translates to CALGEPFADPRLAMTDKLIF.

The genes are TRDV1 and TRDJ1; 12 bases are shared with TRDD3. After removal of 0 bases from V and 1 base from J, the junction contained 18 bases not matched to a gene. Germline V gene lookup returns CDR1 TSWWSYY and CDR2 QGS. The CDR3 is made up of 22 amino acids. CDR3 loop: CALGELPTMTWGIRGITDKLIF. DNA for the CDR3: TGTGCTCTTGGGGAACTTCCTACTATGACCTGGGGGATACGCGGAATCACCGATAAACTCATCTTT.

This clone is labeled medium-sized (0.01 to 0.1%). The gene calls are TRDV1 and TRDJ1; TRDD3 matches at 13 bases. The V gene's germline CDR1 is TSWWSYY and CDR2 QGS. The V and J ends lost 0 bases and 10 bases, in that order; junction bases with no gene match: 20. CDR3 size: 20 residues. This CDR3 reads CALGELVPRDNNWGIRGLIF. The CDR3 bases are TGTGCTCTTGGGGAACTTGTTCCCAGGGACAATAACTGGGGGATACGTGGACTCATCTTT.

The chain employs TRDV1 and TRDJ1; TRDD3 agrees at 9 bases. CDR3 size: 21 residues. With 1 base clipped from V and 5 bases from J, the junction kept 23 bases outside the gene matches. Germline lookup yields CDR1 TSWWSYY and CDR2 QGS. The CDR3 DNA follows: TGTGCTCTTGGGGAACCAAAAGCAACCTACGGTGGTCCTGGGGGATCTGATAAACTCATCTTT. This encodes CALGEPKATYGGPGGSDKLIF.

For this clone: The identical CDR3 is also encoded by other nucleotide sequences in the sample. The chain employs TRDV1 and TRDJ1; 11 bases fit TRDD3. V shed 3 bases and J 0 bases; nucleotides not matched to a gene: 18. The germline V gene encodes CDR1 TSWWSYY and CDR2 QGS. CDR3 length: 21 residues. CDR3 region: CALGDPPFYWGINLYTDKLIF. For the CDR3, the DNA is TGTGCTCTTGGGGATCCCCCCTTTTACTGGGGGATAAACCTGTACACCGATAAACTCATCTTT.

By share, this clone counts as medium-sized. The chain combines TRDV1 with TRDJ1; 7 bases are a match to TRDD3. The V gene end was trimmed by 2 bases and the J gene end by 0 bases; junction bases not matched to a gene: 6. The CDR3 has 16 residues. The germline CDR1 and CDR2 sequences are TSWWSYY and QGS. The CDR3 nucleotides read TGTGCTCTTGGGGAAGGCTGGGGGTTATACACCGATAAACTCATCTTT. Its protein product is CALGEGWGLYTDKLIF.

V is TRDV1 and J is TRDJ1, with D possibly matching TRDD3 (9 bases). From germline, CDR1 is TSWWSYY and CDR2 QGS. The CDR3 sequence is 22 residues long. V lost 4 bases and J 0 bases, leaving 33 bases between the germline ends. The CDR3 coding sequence is TGTGCTCTTGGGGTCGCGCGGAGGGCCTTCCTAAGTACTGGGGGAGACACCGATAAACTCATCTTT. It specifies CALGVARRAFLSTGGDTDKLIF.

V and J are TRDV1 and TRDJ1; 9 bases line up with TRDD3. There are 23 residues in the CDR3. J gave up 8 bases and V 0 bases, and 31 bases lay outside the gene matches. In germline, CDR1 is TSWWSYY, CDR2 QGS. CDR3: CALGELPSPRRLAGGFSIRKLIF. The CDR3 nucleotides read TGTGCTCTTGGGGAACTACCCTCCCCCAGGAGGCTTGCTGGGGGATTTAGTATTCGGAAACTCATCTTT.

The chain has TRDV1 and TRDJ2; TRDD3 agrees at 7 bases. V gave up 0 bases and J gave up 0 bases; unmatched junction bases: 19. From germline, CDR1 is TSWWSYY and CDR2 QGS. CDR3 length equals 22 residues. The CDR3 DNA reads as TGTGCTCTTGGGGAACTTCTCACGGTCCGTACCGGGCTGGGGGCTTTGACAGCACAACTCTTCTTT. Its protein product is CALGELLTVRTGLGALTAQLFF.

The chain combines TRDV1 with TRDJ1; no clear D gene. CDR1 is TSWWSYY, CDR2 QGS, per germline. Trimming left V 3 bases short and J 1 base short, with 12 bases between. The CDR3 contains 15 residues. CDR3 DNA sequence: TGTGCTCTTGGGGAGCCGCCGCGTGCCACCGATAAACTCATCTTT. The encoded protein is CALGEPPRATDKLIF.

V gene TRDV1 combines with J gene TRDJ1; 11 bases agree with TRDD3. The germline gives CDR1 TSWWSYY, CDR2 QGS. CDR3 length equals 21 residues. V shed 4 bases, J shed 6 bases, and the junction held 25 bases outside the gene matches. CDR3 DNA sequence: TGTGCTCTTGGGGGGCACTTTAATCTCGCTGGGGGATACTTGTTTTTCAATAAACTCATCTTT. Its protein product is CALGGHFNLAGGYLFFNKLIF.

This clone turned up a few times. This chain connects TRDV1 to TRDJ1; 13 nucleotides agree with TRDD3. Germline V gene lookup returns CDR1 TSWWSYY and CDR2 QGS. This CDR3 is built from 22 residues. V was clipped by 2 bases and J by 5 bases; unmatched bases: 23. The CDR3 region has the DNA TGTGCTCTTGGGGAATGGGCTCCCACACCTACTGGGGGATACGCGGATGGGGATAAACTCATCTTT. Protein product: CALGEWAPTPTGGYADGDKLIF.

The chain is built from TRAV29/DV5 and TRDJ1; D remains ambiguous. The germline gives CDR1 NSMFDY, CDR2 ISSIKDK. V shed 0 bases and J shed 8 bases, with 8 bases lying between them. The CDR3 loop spans 11 amino acids. Here the CDR3 DNA reads TGTGCAGCAAGCGAAGCGGGAAAACTCATCTTT. Encoded protein: CAASEAGKLIF.

This clone was recorded a few times. The rearrangement joins TRDV1 to TRDJ1; D not resolved. Germline V gene data show CDR1 as TSWWSYY and CDR2 as QGS. V lost 5 bases, J lost 0 bases, and 22 bases lay in between. The CDR3 spans 18 residues. The CDR3 nucleotides read TGTGCTCTTGGGAGGGAGACTACTCGGGGTTTGTACACCGATAAACTCATCTTT. This encodes CALGRETTRGLYTDKLIF.

With respect to this clone: The sample carries other DNA sequences with the same CDR3. The chain employs TRAV38-2/DV8 and TRDJ1; 10 positions match TRDD3. The CDR3 covers 24 residues. V trimming: 0 bases; J trimming: 0 bases; junction bases outside the gene matches: 26. Germline V lookup: CDR1 TSESDYY, CDR2 QEAYKQQN. The CDR3 DNA reads TGTGCTTATAGGAGCGCGGGGGCGATTCTAACAAGGGGGATACGTGAGGGGTACACCGATAAACTCATCTTT. Encoded protein: CAYRSAGAILTRGIREGYTDKLIF.

A note on this clone: In the same sample, other DNA sequences code for this CDR3. J is TRDJ1 and V is TRDV1; TRDD3 might be the D (7 bases). V lost 5 bases and J 5 bases, leaving 39 bases between the germline ends. This CDR3 region has 22 residues. Germline V lookup: CDR1 TSWWSYY, CDR2 QGS. The CDR3 coding sequence is TGTGCTCTTGGGCCTCCTTGTCCTCCTACCTTTACTGGGGCTCACTATCAGGATAAACTCATCTTT. Translating gives CALGPPCPPTFTGAHYQDKLIF.

The chain has TRDV1 and TRDJ1; 9 bases fit TRDD3. Germline V CDR1 and CDR2: TSWWSYY, QGS. The length of the CDR3 is 21 residues. V dropped 6 bases and J dropped 0; count of bases not matched to a gene: 23. The CDR3 sequence is CALGPILGDYPLYTHTDKLIF. The CDR3 coding sequence is TGTGCTCTTGGCCCTATTCTGGGGGATTACCCCCTATATACCCACACCGATAAACTCATCTTT.

By its share, this clone is large. The genes are TRDV1 and TRDJ1, with 9 bases matching TRDD2. Germline assignment: CDR1 TSWWSYY and CDR2 QGS. V was clipped by 2 bases and J by 0 bases; unmatched bases: 22. CDR3 length: 22 amino acids. CDR3 coding DNA: TGTGCTCTTGGGGAAACGTGGCCTTCCTACGTCGGGATAGGAGGGTACACCGATAAACTCATCTTT. This codes for CALGETWPSYVGIGGYTDKLIF.

Comment on this clone: A read error likely explains this, since a far larger clone differs by one base. This chain uses TRDV1 with TRDJ1; 10 bases agree with TRDD3. Germline CDR1 is TSWWSYY and CDR2 is QGS. V was pared by 1 base and J by 0 bases, with 17 bases of the junction left unmatched. This CDR3 is 21 amino acids long. The CDR3 nucleotides are TGTGCTCTTGGGGAACGCCTGACCCCGTACTGGGGGATCGGGGACACCGATAAACTCATCTTT. Protein sequence: CALGERLTPYWGIGDTDKLIF.

The chain links TRDV1 to TRDJ1, with 13 bases identical to TRDD3. Germline loops: CDR1 TSWWSYY, CDR2 QGS. The CDR3 has 30 residues. V lost 2 bases and J lost 3; bases outside the gene matches: 45. The DNA of the CDR3 is TGTGCTCTTGGGGAAGGGGGCTTGGGGTCTTCCTACGTAGGTGGCCATAACTGGGGGATACGCGGGAATCTCGCCGATAAACTCATCTTT. Amino acids: CALGEGGLGSSYVGGHNWGIRGNLADKLIF.

The chain links TRDV1 to TRDJ1, with 13 bases matching TRDD3. Germline lookup yields CDR1 TSWWSYY and CDR2 QGS. V gave up 3 bases and J gave up 0 bases; unmatched junction bases: 22. The CDR3 runs to 23 residues. This chain's CDR3 is CALGDLGGLLGDTFRLYTDKLIF. The CDR3 DNA reads as TGTGCTCTTGGGGACTTAGGGGGACTACTGGGGGATACGTTTAGATTGTACACCGATAAACTCATCTTT.

A few counts support this clone. V gene TRDV1 combines with J gene TRDJ1; 7 nucleotides align to TRDD3. In germline, CDR1 is TSWWSYY, CDR2 QGS. The CDR3 is 17 amino acids. V trimming: 3 bases; J trimming: 9 bases; junction bases outside the gene matches: 19. CDR3 loop: CALGDLSPYGGILELIF. CDR3 coding DNA: TGTGCTCTTGGGGACCTTTCCCCCTATGGGGGGATTTTGGAACTCATCTTT.